This T cell receptor (beta chain) appears in the sequencing data of a study of blood T cell repertoires in COVID-19 (dated by TCRdb to about 2020). General notes on the study: Samples covering the acute and convalescent phases of COVID-19 were provided by collaborators in the United States, Italy and Spain. The prospective study material was composed of cDNA or gDNA derived from T cells, B-cell-depleted T cells, or PBMCs. Nearly every sample came with metadata listing a de-identified subject ID, COVID-19 status, age in years and sex. Deeply sampled blood TCRbeta repertoires from subjects exposed to, actively infected with, or recovered from COVID-19 were included in the dataset. A freely available public database, intended as a resource for researchers studying the immune response to SARS-CoV-2, is where the repertoires were released. The samples were drawn from the first 160 participants of the ongoing ImmuneRACE study and from 1,254 subjects provided by 6 global collaborators. HLA class I and class II types, where available, came from metadata supplied by the sample provider rather than from assay-based typing.

Samples from volunteer blood donors who had recovered from COVID-19 were contributed by a second Seattle source. Collaborating institutions collected whole blood in K2EDTA tubes following their own protocols. For TCRbeta analysis, collaborators shipped samples in one of three forms: frozen whole blood, isolated PBMCs, or DNA extracted from either of those sample types. TCRbeta CDR3 regions were amplified from genomic DNA using the immunoSEQ Assay, a bias-controlled multiplex PCR. The original methods were these. The number of nucleated cells in each sample was estimated by amplification of reference gene primers within the assay. Sequence reads were collapsed and filtered to measure the absolute abundance of every unique TCRbeta CDR3 rearrangement. Productive Simpson clonality was computed per sample as the square root of Simpson's diversity index over productive rearrangements. TCRdb took over this immuneACCESS table, retaining in-frame rearrangements with V and J assigned. Such tables are incomplete; in checked studies, under half of the missing clones stem from an unresolved V gene, and the remainder is unexplained. For V, J and clone size, that table is used; D and trimming come from the DNA. For this sample there are 200,000 to 300,000 clones; 86% appear just once. Approximately 3% of the sample is in the top ten clones.

In the germline V gene (reference sequence), CDR1 corresponds to LGHDT and CDR2 to YNNKEL. From V the trimming removes 4 bases and from J it removes 1 base, while the gene matches leave 2 bases of the junction unaccounted for. From the cysteine through the phenylalanine, the CDR3 covers 15 amino acids. Just the 45-base CDR3 DNA is kept, in frame starting at base 1. Details on this clone: The antigen this receptor binds is unknown. Nothing much larger sits one base from this clone, and base qualities are not available.

General findings and caveats noted by the study authors: How much clinical and demographic metadata was included differed by source and by participant, and the metadata was provided uncurated.

Sequencing was performed on peripheral blood. Recombination connected TRBV3-1 (or the pseudogene TRBV3-2) to TRBJ1-3; 9 nucleotides in the junction match TRBD1. The source of this sequence is a woman aged 25 to 39 who had recovered from COVID-19. The CDR3 loop reads CASSPDRGSGNTIYF. The sequence in DNA is TGTGCCAGCAGCCCGGACAGGGGATCTGGAAACACCATATATTTT.